The TCR beta chain described here comes from a study of blood T cell repertoires in COVID-19. Study background: Acute and convalescent COVID-19 specimens originated in the United States, Italy and Spain. The cDNA or gDNA used as material had been derived from T cells, B-cell-depleted T cells, or PBMCs.

Source study methods: It was from reference gene primer amplification that nucleated cell counts were estimated. Sequencing was performed with immunoSEQ multiplex PCR; in TCRdb, only in-frame clones are kept and a portion is missing. V, J and clone size were drawn from that table, and D and trimming were deduced from the DNA. In the table there are about 15,000 clones, more than 75% of which are singletons. The TCR originated in a human donor in a cohort sampled during active COVID-19. Input material: peripheral blood.

CDR3 bases: TGTGCCAGCCACGAACAGGTGGGCTATGGCTACACCTTC. This codes for CASHEQVGYGYTF. The J gene is TRBJ1-2, the V gene TRBV6-6, with D perhaps matching TRBD1 (5 bases). The CDR3 runs to 13 residues. Trimming took 8 bases from V and 4 from J, leaving 14 bases between them. The germline V gene encodes CDR1 MNHNY and CDR2 SVGAGI (reference sequence).